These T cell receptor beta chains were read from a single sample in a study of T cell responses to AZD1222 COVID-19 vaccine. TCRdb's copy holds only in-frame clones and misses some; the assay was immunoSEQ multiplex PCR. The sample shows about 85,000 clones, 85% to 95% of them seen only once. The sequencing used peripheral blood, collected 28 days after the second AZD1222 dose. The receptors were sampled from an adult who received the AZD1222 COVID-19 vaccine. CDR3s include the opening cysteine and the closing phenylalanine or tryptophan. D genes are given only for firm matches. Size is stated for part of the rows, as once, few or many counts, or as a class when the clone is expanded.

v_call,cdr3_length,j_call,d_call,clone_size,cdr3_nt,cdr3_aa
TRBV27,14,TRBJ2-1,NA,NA,TGTGCCAGCAGTTTAAGGGACGCCCTCAATGAGCAGTTCTTC,CASSLRDALNEQFF
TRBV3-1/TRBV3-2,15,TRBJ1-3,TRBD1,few,TGTGCCAGCAGCCAACAACAGGGGCTTGGAAACACCATATATTTT,CASSQQQGLGNTIYF
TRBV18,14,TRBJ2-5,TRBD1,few,TGTGCCAGCTCACCACCTGGACAGGCAGAGACCCAGTACTTC,CASSPPGQAETQYF
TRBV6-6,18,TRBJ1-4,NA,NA,TGTGCCAGCAGTCCAGGGACATCCTCCCTTGCAACTAATGAAAAACTGTTTTTT,CASSPGTSSLATNEKLFF
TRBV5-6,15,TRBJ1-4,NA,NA,TGTGCCAGCAGCTTGGGGCATTCAACTAATGAAAAACTGTTTTTT,CASSLGHSTNEKLFF
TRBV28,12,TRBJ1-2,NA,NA,TGTGCCAGCGGAGAGGGGGGTTCTGGCTACACCTTC,CASGEGGSGYTF
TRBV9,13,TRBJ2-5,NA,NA,TGTGCCAGTAGTGTCAGTTTGAAAGAGACCCAGTACTTC,CASSVSLKETQYF
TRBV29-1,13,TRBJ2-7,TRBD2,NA,TGCAGCGGAACTAGCGGGAGTACATACGAGCAGTACTTC,CSGTSGSTYEQYF
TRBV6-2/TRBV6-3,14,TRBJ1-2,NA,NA,TGTGCCAGCAGTTATTGGTCCACTAACTATGGCTACACCTTC,CASSYWSTNYGYTF
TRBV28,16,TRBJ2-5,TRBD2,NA,TGTGCCAGCAGCGGGAGCGGGAGGGCCCCCGGAGAGACCCAGTACTTC,CASSGSGRAPGETQYF
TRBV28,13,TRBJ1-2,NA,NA,TGTGCCAGCAGTCATGGAGGAGAGTACGGCTACACCTTC,CASSHGGEYGYTF
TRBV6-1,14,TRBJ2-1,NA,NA,TGTGCCAGCAGTGAAGCCGCCCAGATGGGAGAGCAGTTCTTC,CASSEAAQMGEQFF
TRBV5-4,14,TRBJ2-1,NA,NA,TGTGCCAGCAGCTTGGCGGGGGAGTTGGTTGAGCAGTTCTTC,CASSLAGELVEQFF
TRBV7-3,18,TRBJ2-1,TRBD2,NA,TGTGCCAGCAGCTTAACAACTACCGGGACTAGCGGGAAGGTCGAGCAGTTCTTC,CASSLTTTGTSGKVEQFF
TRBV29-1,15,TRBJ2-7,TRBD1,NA,TGCAGCGTTGAGCTGGGGGGACAGGGGATCTACGAGCAGTACTTC,CSVELGGQGIYEQYF
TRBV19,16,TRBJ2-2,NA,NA,TGTGCCAGTAGTATAAGGAGCGGGCAGGGCACCGGGGAGCTGTTTTTT,CASSIRSGQGTGELFF
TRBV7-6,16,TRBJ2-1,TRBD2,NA,TGTGCCAGCAGTCACTCCGGGACTAGCGGGAGGCCTGAGCAGTTCTTC,CASSHSGTSGRPEQFF
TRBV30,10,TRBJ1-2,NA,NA,TGTGCCTGGAGGGAGTATGGCTACACCTTC,CAWREYGYTF
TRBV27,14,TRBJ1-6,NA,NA,TGTGCCAGCAGTTTTCTGGGGGCGAATTCACCCCTCCACTTT,CASSFLGANSPLHF
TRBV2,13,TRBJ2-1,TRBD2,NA,TGTGCCAGCAAGAGGACTAGCGGCAATGAGCAGTTCTTC,CASKRTSGNEQFF
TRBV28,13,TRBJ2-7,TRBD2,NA,TGTGCCAACCATAGCGGGCTCTCCTACGAGCAGTACTTC,CANHSGLSYEQYF
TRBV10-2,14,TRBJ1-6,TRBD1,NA,TGCGCCAGCAGGGAAGCAGGGGGCGATTCACCCCTCCACTTT,CASREAGGDSPLHF
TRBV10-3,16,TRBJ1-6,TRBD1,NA,TGTGCCATCAGTGAGTTCCACGGGACAGTTAATTCACCCCTCCACTTT,CAISEFHGTVNSPLHF
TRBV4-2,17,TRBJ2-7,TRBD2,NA,TGTGCCAGCAGCCAAGGGGGAAGCGGGAGGAACTCCTACGAGCAGTACTTC,CASSQGGSGRNSYEQYF
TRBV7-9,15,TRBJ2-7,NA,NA,TGTGCCAGCAGCCCCTGGACTACGAAGGGCTACGAGCAGTACTTC,CASSPWTTKGYEQYF
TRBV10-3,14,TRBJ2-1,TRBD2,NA,TGTGCCATCCGAAGAGCGGGATTGGACAATGAGCAGTTCTTC,CAIRRAGLDNEQFF
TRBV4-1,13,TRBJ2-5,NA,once,TGCGCCAGCAGCCCAGGACTGCAAGAGACCCAGTACTTC,CASSPGLQETQYF
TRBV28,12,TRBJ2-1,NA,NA,TGTGCCAGCAGTTTAGGGTGGAATGAGCAGTTCTTC,CASSLGWNEQFF
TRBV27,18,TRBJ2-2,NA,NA,TGTGCCAGCAGTTTACTCCCCCCGAATAGGGACGGCATCGGGGAGCTGTTTTTT,CASSLLPPNRDGIGELFF
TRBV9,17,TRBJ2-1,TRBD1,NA,TGTGCCAGCAGCGTGACGGGTAGGGGACAGGCGGGCGATGAGCAGTTCTTC,CASSVTGRGQAGDEQFF